This entry concerns a single TCR beta chain. The sample originates from a study of blood T cell repertoires in COVID-19. In the study overall: Whether acute or convalescent, the COVID-19 samples came from the United States, Italy and Spain.

CDR1 is MDHEN and CDR2 is SYDVKM in the germline V gene. The CDR3 is made up of 17 amino acids. Trimming removed 1 base from V and 6 bases from J, with 19 bases in between. Sequencing was performed with immunoSEQ multiplex PCR; in TCRdb, only in-frame clones are kept and a portion is missing. The top ten clones hold roughly 4.2% of a sample with about 87,000 clones, roughly 75% of them seen once. Sequencing was done on a sample of peripheral blood. This TCR derives from a woman in her forties or fifties with acute or convalescent COVID-19. The rearrangement links TRBV28 to TRBJ1-5; D not certain. CDR3 region: CASSLSHLRGGGQPQHF. CDR3 in DNA: TGTGCCAGCAGTTTATCCCACCTACGGGGTGGAGGTCAGCCCCAGCATTTT.